The 32 T cell receptor beta chains listed next were all sequenced from one sample in a study of human T cells and chemical hapten exposure. Via MiXCR, TCRdb re-called the RACE reads, giving one row per CDR3 protein. The sample holds over 100,000 distinct CDR3 sequences, around 8.3% seen once. Regarding time point: healthy volunteer bleed at 2 weeks. Extraction of total RNA was performed on unfractionated whole blood. The sample comprised whole blood. These receptors all stem from a male donor in good health. Some clones in this sample may be carry-over from other donors' samples.

The rearrangement links TRBV7-3 to TRBJ2-7, with TRBD2 matching 9 bases. The CDR3 extends over 15 amino acids. Germline CDR1 SGHTA, CDR2 FQGTGA. V gave up 5 bases and J gave up 7 bases; unmatched junction bases: 12. The DNA for the CDR3 is TGTGCCAGCAGCCCGTCAGCGGGGGGCGTATTGGAGCAGTACTTC. Its translation is CASSPSAGGVLEQYF.

This chain uses TRBV9 with TRBJ2-2; maybe TRBD1 (6 bases). V lost 1 base and J 1 base, leaving 11 bases between the germline ends. This CDR3 contains 16 residues. Germline lookup yields CDR1 SGDLS and CDR2 YYNGEE. The CDR3 region is CASSVPVRGNTGELFF. In nucleotides, the CDR3 is TGTGCCAGCAGCGTACCGGTCAGGGGGAACACCGGGGAGCTGTTTTTT.

Of note for this clonotype: This may be a read error: a much more frequent sequence differs by one nucleotide. CDR3 region: CASSAPGQRGSTDTQYF. Here the CDR3 DNA reads TGTGCCAGCAGCGCACCGGGACAGAGGGGGAGCACAGATACGCAGTATTTT. The V and J genes are TRBV5-6 and TRBJ2-3, with 7 bases that match TRBD1. CDR1 is SGHDT, CDR2 YYEEEE, per germline. V lost 4 bases to trimming and J lost 0 bases; unmatched junction nucleotides: 11. The CDR3 extends over 17 amino acids.

The chain combines TRBV29-1 with TRBJ2-1; 7 positions match TRBD2. The CDR3 extends over 15 amino acids. Germline lookup yields CDR1 SQVTM and CDR2 ANQGSEA. With 4 bases clipped from V and 0 bases from J, the junction kept 6 bases outside the gene matches. The CDR3 region is CSVASGTSSYNEQFF. The CDR3 DNA is TGCAGCGTTGCTAGCGGCACTAGCTCCTACAATGAGCAGTTCTTC.

Many counts were recorded for this clonotype. V gene TRBV18 combines with J gene TRBJ2-7; D possibly corresponds to TRBD1 (5 bases). In germline, CDR1 is KGHSH, CDR2 LQKENI. V lost 3 bases and J 2 bases, leaving 8 bases between the germline ends. The CDR3 spans 13 residues. The CDR3 region has the DNA TGTGCCAGCTCACCGTCAGGGACCTACGAGCAGTACTTC. This sequence encodes CASSPSGTYEQYF.

The V gene is TRBV10-3, the J gene TRBJ1-1; D unclear. V lost 0 bases and J 4 bases, leaving 12 bases between the germline ends. The CDR3 length is 15 residues. Looked up from germline, CDR1 is ENHRY and CDR2 is SYGVKD. DNA of the CDR3: TGTGCCATCAGTGAGTCAGGCCTCGAGGGCACTGAAGCTTTCTTT. Protein: CAISESGLEGTEAFF.

The CDR3 sequence: CASSLDYGEKLFF. CDR3 DNA sequence: TGCGCCAGCAGCTTGGATTACGGGGAAAAACTGTTTTTT. The gene calls are TRBV5-1 and TRBJ1-4; no reliable D call. The CDR3 has 13 amino acids. The germline V gene encodes CDR1 SGHRS and CDR2 YFSETQ. Trimming shortened V by 0 bases and J by 8 bases, and 8 bases separated the two germline ends.

This clonotype was detected only a few times. The rearrangement uses TRBV3-1 and TRBJ2-1; D may match TRBD1 or TRBD2 (5 bases each). V dropped 3 bases and J dropped 6 bases, with 12 bases sitting between them. The length of the CDR3 is 14 residues. Per the germline V gene, CDR1 is LGHDT and CDR2 is YNNKEL (reference sequence). The CDR3 bases are TGTGCCAGCAGCCACCGGGGCCCCCGCAATGAGCAGTTCTTC. Protein sequence: CASSHRGPRNEQFF.

This clonotype was picked up a small number of times. The gene calls are TRBV5-1 and TRBJ2-2; 8 nucleotides agree with TRBD1. The CDR3 runs to 14 residues. CDR1 is SGHRS, CDR2 YFSETQ, per germline. Germline trimming cut 3 bases from V and 4 bases from J; bases unmatched to any gene: 2. DNA of the CDR3: TGCGCCAGCAGCTGGACAGGGCCCACCGGGGAGCTGTTTTTT. This encodes CASSWTGPTGELFF.

Details on this clonotype: Possible read error: a much larger clone is one base away. The V and J genes are TRBV20-1 and TRBJ1-6, with TRBD1 as a possible D gene (6 bases). Looked up from germline, CDR1 is DFQATT and CDR2 is SNEGSKA (reference sequence). The CDR3 totals 15 residues. CDR3 loop: CSARWGRRENSSLHF. CDR3 nucleotides: TGCAGTGCTAGATGGGGGCGACGGGAGAATTCATCCCTCCACTTT.

The count of this clonotype is one. The J gene is TRBJ1-1, the V gene TRBV27; D ambiguous. Per the germline V gene, CDR1 is MNHEY and CDR2 is SMNVEV (reference sequence). Trimming took off 2 bases at V and 0 bases at J, with 10 bases between the two ends. The CDR3 spans 15 residues. CDR3 DNA: TGTGCCAGCAGTTTAGGCCAGATGGTGAACACTGAAGCTTTCTTT. Its translation: CASSLGQMVNTEAFF.

This clonotype was seen a few times. This chain links TRBV2 with TRBJ2-7; 7 positions agree with TRBD1. The CDR3 runs 14 residues. With 6 bases clipped from V and 1 base from J, the junction kept 6 bases outside the gene matches. Germline CDR1 SNHLY, CDR2 FYNNEI. CDR3 region: CASRPRQGSYEQYF. The CDR3 DNA reads TGTGCCAGCAGACCTAGACAGGGTTCCTACGAGCAGTACTTC. Using reference TRBV2 and TRBJ2-7 for the parts outside the CDR3, the full variable domain is EPEVTQTPSHQVTQMGQEVILRCVPISNHLYFYWYRQILGQKVEFLVSFYNNEISEKSEIFDDQFSVERPDGSNFTLKIRSTKLEDSAMYFCASRPRQGSYEQYFGPGTRLTVT.

The gene calls are TRBV4-2 and TRBJ2-7; 10 bases are a match to TRBD1. The CDR3 is 19 amino acids. The germline V gene has CDR1 LGHNA and CDR2 YNFKEQ. J was trimmed by 7 bases and V by 0 bases; bases with no gene match: 18. CDR3 sequence reads: CASSQEGRPGTGEPWEQYF. CDR3 in DNA: TGTGCCAGCAGCCAAGAAGGTCGCCCCGGGACAGGGGAACCCTGGGAGCAGTACTTC.

The CDR3 here is CASSLRGLEETQYF. The CDR3 nucleotides are TGTGCCAGCAGTTTAAGGGGGCTCGAAGAGACCCAGTACTTC. The J gene is TRBJ2-5, the V gene TRBV28; 7 bases align to TRBD1. The CDR3 runs 14 residues. The junction had 3 bases not matched to a gene; V was cut back by 2 bases and J by 3 bases. Germline V gene data show CDR1 as MDHEN and CDR2 as SYDVKM. Complete variable domain (other parts from reference TRBV28 and TRBJ2-5): DVKVTQSSRYLVKRTGEKVFLECVQDMDHENMFWYRQDPGLGLRLIYFSYDVKMKEKGDIPEGYSVSREKKERFSLILESASTNQTSMYLCASSLRGLEETQYFGPGTRLLVL.

This clonotype was seen many times. The rearrangement links TRBV10-1 to TRBJ1-1, with TRBD1 matching 8 bases. In germline, CDR1 is WNHNN, CDR2 SYGVQD (reference sequence). V gave up 3 bases and J gave up 4 bases; unmatched junction bases: 1. This CDR3 region has 13 residues. The CDR3: CASSDRGLTEAFF. CDR3 nucleotide sequence: TGCGCCAGCAGTGACAGGGGGCTCACTGAAGCTTTCTTT.

This clonotype was seen many times. This chain links TRBV7-2 with TRBJ1-1, with D perhaps matching TRBD1 (6 bases). The CDR3 runs to 15 residues. Deletions cut 3 bases from V and 4 bases from J, with 15 bases between. Germline-derived CDR1 and CDR2 are SGHTA and FQGNSA. CDR3 bases: TGTGCCAGCAGCTTGAACAGGGATTGGGTCACTGAAGCTTTCTTT. It encodes CASSLNRDWVTEAFF.

The chain employs TRBV5-4 and TRBJ2-7, with 14 nucleotides matching TRBD2. CDR3 length: 16 amino acids. CDR1 and CDR2 from the germline V gene are SGHNT and YYREEE (reference sequence). V shed 4 bases, J shed 5 bases, and the junction held 8 bases outside the gene matches. The CDR3 DNA reads as TGTGCCAGCAGCGAGCCTGGGACTAGCGGGAGTAACGAGCAGTACTTC. Protein sequence: CASSEPGTSGSNEQYF. The full variable domain, in which reference TRBV5-4 and TRBJ2-7 provide the parts outside the CDR3, is ETGVTQSPTHLIKTRGQQVTLRCSSQSGHNTVSWYQQALGQGPQFIFQYYREEENGRGNFPPRFSGLQFPNYSSELNVNALELDDSALYLCASSEPGTSGSNEQYFGPGTRLTVT.

The rearrangement uses TRBV6-2 or TRBV6-3 and TRBJ2-7; maybe TRBD1 (6 bases). The CDR3 runs 12 residues. The ends were cut back, 5 bases at V and 2 bases at J, with 7 bases in the middle. CDR1 is MNHEY, CDR2 SVGEGT, per germline. DNA of the CDR3: TGTGCCAGCAGTAGGACAGCCTACGAGCAGTACTTC. Its protein product is CASSRTAYEQYF.

This clonotype occurred a few times. As DNA, the CDR3 is TGTGCCAGCAGTTTTGGTTTGACAGGGCGGGAGGAGCAGTACTTC. Encoded protein: CASSFGLTGREEQYF. The chain combines TRBV12-3 or TRBV12-4 with TRBJ2-7; possibly TRBD1 or TRBD2 for D (7 bases each). The CDR3 loop spans 15 amino acids. Trimming shortened V by 3 bases and J by 7 bases, and 19 bases separated the two germline ends.

Many counts were recorded for this clonotype. CDR3 region: CASSDAGAETQYF. The CDR3 DNA reads as TGCGCCAGCAGTGATGCGGGGGCCGAGACCCAGTACTTC. The gene calls are TRBV10-2 and TRBJ2-5; perhaps TRBD2 as D (7 bases). Deletions cut 3 bases from V and 5 bases from J, with 10 bases between. The CDR3 loop spans 13 amino acids. The V gene's germline CDR1 is WSHSY and CDR2 SAAADI.

This clonotype has more than one count but fewer than ten. The CDR3 spells CASSLAEKNIQYF. CDR3 sequence (DNA): TGTGCCAGTAGTCTAGCGGAGAAAAACATTCAGTACTTC. The chain uses TRBV19 and TRBJ2-4, with 7 bases fitting TRBD2. The CDR3 has 13 residues. V was clipped by 5 bases and J by 4 bases; unmatched bases: 2. In germline, CDR1 is LNHDA, CDR2 SQIVND (reference sequence).

The chain couples TRBV6-5 to TRBJ1-1, with 7 positions matching TRBD1. This CDR3 has 13 amino acids. CDR1 and CDR2 from the germline V gene are MNHEY and SVGAGI. J was trimmed by 8 bases and V by 6 bases; bases with no gene match: 9. The CDR3: CASSPEGTVEAFF. CDR3 in DNA: TGTGCCAGCAGCCCTGAAGGGACAGTCGAAGCTTTCTTT.

V is TRBV20-1 and J is TRBJ2-7; D tentatively reads TRBD1 or TRBD2 (5 bases each). The germline CDR1 and CDR2 sequences are DFQATT and SNEGSKA (reference sequence). Trimming shortened V by 6 bases and J by 4 bases, and 22 bases separated the two germline ends. The CDR3 contains 15 residues. As DNA, the CDR3 is TGCAGTGCGCCCCTCCCGGGACCGACTCGGTACGAGCAGTACTTC. Its translation is CSAPLPGPTRYEQYF.

The V call is TRBV5-1, the J call TRBJ2-7; 8 nucleotides agree with TRBD2. Germline V gives CDR1 SGHRS, CDR2 YFSETQ. V trimming: 5 bases; J trimming: 2 bases; junction bases outside the gene matches: 12. The CDR3 spans 16 residues. This chain's CDR3 is CASSTGRLAGAYEQYF. The CDR3, as DNA: TGCGCCAGCAGTACGGGACGGCTAGCGGGCGCCTACGAGCAGTACTTC.

The genes are TRBV5-1 and TRBJ1-1; D gene unclear. This CDR3 has 14 residues. Trimming took off 4 bases at V and 1 base at J, with 11 bases between the two ends. Germline V CDR1 and CDR2: SGHRS, YFSETQ. The CDR3 bases are TGCGCCAGCAGCCCGATCGGCGGGAACACTGAAGCTTTCTTT. The encoded protein is CASSPIGGNTEAFF. The full variable domain, completed using reference TRBV5-1 and TRBJ1-1, is KAGVTQTPRYLIKTRGQQVTLSCSPISGHRSVSWYQQTPGQGLQFLFEYFSETQRNKGNFPGRFSGRQFSNSRSEMNVSTLELGDSALYLCASSPIGGNTEAFFGQGTRLTVV.

V and J are TRBV7-2 and TRBJ1-5, with 7 positions matching TRBD1. Per the germline V gene, CDR1 is SGHTA and CDR2 is FQGNSA. The CDR3 covers 16 residues. The V gene end was trimmed by 5 bases and the J gene end by 0 bases; junction bases not matched to a gene: 7. The CDR3 here is CASSETTGRSNQPQHF. The CDR3 DNA is TGTGCCAGCAGCGAAACGACAGGGCGTAGCAATCAGCCCCAGCATTTT.

J is TRBJ2-1 and V is TRBV29-1; D could derive from TRBD1 or TRBD2 (6 bases each). CDR3 length: 17 amino acids. Trimming took 4 bases from V and 8 from J, leaving 27 bases between them. The germline V gene has CDR1 SQVTM and CDR2 ANQGSEA. The CDR3 loop reads CSVAEAEKRGEGDEQFF. CDR3 DNA sequence: TGCAGCGTTGCCGAGGCAGAGAAGAGGGGGGAAGGCGATGAGCAGTTCTTC.

This clonotype was seen at least ten times. This chain links TRBV6-2 or TRBV6-3 with TRBJ2-5, with D uncertain. Germline CDR1 MNHEY, CDR2 SVGEGT. There are 13 residues in the CDR3. The V gene lost 2 bases and the J gene lost 1 base, with 5 bases spanning the gap. CDR3 loop: CASSYRTQETQYF. The CDR3 region has the DNA TGTGCCAGCAGTTACCGGACCCAAGAGACCCAGTACTTC.

This clonotype was picked up many times. The chain combines TRBV18 with TRBJ1-6; possibly TRBD1 for D (5 bases). This CDR3 comprises 14 residues. Germline CDR1 KGHSH, CDR2 LQKENI. Deletions cut 6 bases from V and 4 bases from J, with 10 bases between. The CDR3 nucleotides are TGTGCCAGCTCTCGGGACGGTTATAATTCACCCCTCCACTTT. Amino acid sequence: CASSRDGYNSPLHF.

This clonotype was seen a single time. Possible read error: a much larger clone is one base away. The chain combines TRBV6-1 with TRBJ2-5, with 14 positions matching TRBD2. The junction had 15 bases not matched to a gene; V was cut back by 8 bases and J by 7 bases. The CDR3 sequence is 17 residues long. Germline V gives CDR1 MNHNS, CDR2 SASEGT. The CDR3 DNA follows: TGTGCCAGCGGTGGGGGACTAGCGGGGGCTTTGAAGGGGACCCAGTACTTC. Amino acid sequence: CASGGGLAGALKGTQYF.

The chain uses TRBV7-9 and TRBJ2-4; 12 nucleotides agree with TRBD2. CDR3 size: 17 residues. The V segment lost 3 bases and the J segment 0 bases; nucleotides outside the gene matches: 3. Germline CDR1 reads SEHNR; CDR2 reads FQNEAQ (reference sequence). CDR3 sequence: CASSFTSGRLAKNIQYF. CDR3 bases: TGTGCCAGCAGCTTTACTAGCGGGAGGCTAGCCAAAAACATTCAGTACTTC.

In its sample, this clonotype was seen many times. In DNA form, the CDR3 reads TGTGCCAGCAGTCACAGGGTCTACAATGAGCAGTTCTTC. This codes for CASSHRVYNEQFF. V gene TRBV6-2 or TRBV6-3 combines with J gene TRBJ2-1; possibly TRBD1 for D (6 bases). The germline CDR1 and CDR2 sequences are MNHEY and SVGEGT. The CDR3 has 13 residues. V was pared by 5 bases and J by 3 bases, with 8 bases between.